This T cell receptor beta chain is from a study of cytomegalovirus exposure and HLA in healthy donors. Study-wide results and limits: The authors judged a highly shared variant cluster likely a sequencing artifact. An Asian-associated ancestry cluster reportedly showed fewer N-insertions than the roughly 670-donor mean in a later analysis.

The CDR3 extends over 14 amino acids. The germline V gene encodes CDR1 SGHRS and CDR2 YFSETQ. Trimming left V 4 bases short and J 4 bases short, with 15 bases between. Vbeta (60) and Jbeta (13) primers were used in the PCR. Methods used by the authors: It was a later analysis that counted 83 million or so unique TCR beta chains, of which some 9.9 million were shared. Clones were sequenced by immunoSEQ multiplex PCR, and TCRdb holds only the in-frame ones, with some missing. The V and J calls and clone size come from that table; D and trimming were worked out from the DNA. This table has 83,000 or so clones, roughly 76% appearing once. Remarks on this clone: The antigen remains undetermined.

This receptor was identified in a woman in her thirties in good health and CMV-seronegative. The chain combines TRBV5-1 with TRBJ2-7, with D possibly TRBD2 on 6 matching bases. The material sequenced was PBMCs. CDR3 DNA: TGCGCCAGCAGCCCGCGGGACCCGTTGTACGAGCAGTACTTC. Amino acids: CASSPRDPLYEQYF.